These 8 T cell receptor beta chains were all obtained from the same sample, sequenced in a study of shared clonotypes between healthy human individuals. Sequencing used immunoSEQ multiplex PCR; TCRdb keeps in-frame clones, though not all of them. The data show about 2,200,000 clones, 93% seen once. Only CD45RO-negative cells positively selected for CCR7 counted as naive CD8 cells, so terminally differentiated effector memory CD45RA+ cells were excluded. The source material was naive CD8+ T cells from PBMCs. These receptors were collected from a man aged 18 to 30 in good health. Some clones in this sample may be carry-over from other donors' samples.

The gene calls are TRBV11-2 and TRBJ2-1; 11 nucleotides line up with TRBD2. V lost 0 bases to trimming and J lost 2 bases; unmatched junction nucleotides: 12. The germline V gene has CDR1 SGHAT and CDR2 FQNNGV. The CDR3 totals 20 residues. The CDR3 sequence is CASSLDLGTSGRRTYNEQFF. Written as DNA, the CDR3 is TGTGCCAGCAGCTTAGATCTCGGAACTAGCGGGAGAAGAACCTACAATGAGCAGTTCTTC.

This clone was detected a few times. Other DNA sequences in this sample translate to the same CDR3. The rearrangement uses TRBV19 and TRBJ1-1; no clear D. Germline-derived CDR1 and CDR2 are LNHDA and SQIVND (reference sequence). Trimming left V 6 bases short and J 0 bases short, with 5 bases between. This CDR3 is built from 12 residues. In DNA, the CDR3 is TGTGCCAGTAGAGGGCTGAACACTGAAGCTTTCTTT. It codes for CASRGLNTEAFF.

V gene TRBV28 combines with J gene TRBJ1-2; tentative D call: TRBD1 (6 bases). V lost 3 bases and J lost 6, with 17 bases in between. The length of the CDR3 is 15 residues. Germline loops: CDR1 MDHEN, CDR2 SYDVKM. This CDR3 is CASSLDYRVENGYTF. The DNA for the CDR3 is TGTGCCAGCAGTTTGGACTACAGGGTTGAGAATGGCTACACCTTC.

This clone was detected only once. The V and J genes are TRBV30 and TRBJ2-1; D gene uncertain. Between the trimmed V and J ends, which lost 1 base and 8 bases, there was a span of 12 bases. The germline gives CDR1 GTSNPN, CDR2 SVGIG (reference sequence). This CDR3 region has 13 residues. CDR3 loop: CAWSANAVDEQFF. CDR3 nucleotide sequence: TGTGCCTGGAGTGCCAACGCTGTGGATGAGCAGTTCTTC.

The chain combines TRBV2 with TRBJ1-2; D remains unclear. Deletions cut 5 bases from V and 4 bases from J, with 14 bases between. CDR1 is SNHLY and CDR2 is FYNNEI in the germline V gene. CDR3 size: 14 residues. CDR3 region: CASSQTPSFYGYTF. CDR3 bases: TGTGCCAGCAGTCAGACCCCATCCTTCTATGGCTACACCTTC.

This clone showed up just once. The chain recombines TRBV6-1 with TRBJ2-7; tentatively, D is TRBD1 (5 bases). Trimming left V 6 bases short and J 3 bases short, with 9 bases between. The CDR3 loop spans 12 amino acids. Germline V CDR1 and CDR2: MNHNS, SASEGT. CDR3 nucleotide sequence: TGTGCCAGCAGGGACATCAACTACGAGCAGTACTTC. As protein: CASRDINYEQYF.

Only one count was recorded for this clone. The CDR3 region is CASSPRTGKDAGELFF. The CDR3 nucleotides are TGTGCCAGCAGTCCGAGGACAGGGAAAGATGCCGGGGAGCTGTTTTTT. This rearrangement joins TRBV5-6 to TRBJ2-2, with TRBD1 matching over 8 bases. J lost 6 bases, V lost 5 bases, and 12 bases had no gene match. Looked up from germline, CDR1 is SGHDT and CDR2 is YYEEEE. This CDR3 contains 16 residues.

This rearrangement joins TRBV14 to TRBJ2-1, with D unclear. Germline CDR1 reads SGHDN; CDR2 reads FVKESK. Trimming removed 3 bases at V and 15 bases at J, with 15 bases between. The CDR3 sequence is 12 residues long. CDR3 bases: TGTGCCAGCAGCCACACTAATGGCGTTGTGTTCTTC. Encoded protein: CASSHTNGVVFF.